The source of this TCR beta chain is a study of CD4 T cell repertoires in COVID-19. General study points: Some SARS-CoV-2 clonotypes, between 7 and 25%, recurred in SARS-CoV and/or HKU1 cultures. Sharing of several most expanded SARS-CoV-2-reactive clonotypes across memory subsets suggested intraclonal diversification.

Comments on this clone: What it recognizes is unknown.

Sequencing was done directly on freshly isolated, uncultured memory T cells. Profiled with immunoSEQ multiplex PCR; TCRdb holds only in-frame clones, not every one. The sample contains approximately 75,000 clones, 83% of which appear only once. The CDR3 contains 15 residues. CDR1 is WSHSY, CDR2 SAAADI, per germline. Trimming took off 7 bases at V and 7 bases at J, with 20 bases between the two ends. The source was CD4+ T cells from peripheral blood, collected after recovery from COVID-19. This receptor was taken from a human donor who had COVID-19. The J gene is TRBJ1-5, the V gene TRBV10-2, with D possibly being TRBD1 (6 bases). CDR3 sequence (DNA): TGCGCCAGCACTCCGGGCAGGGGCGCGGGGCAGCCCCAGCATTTT. Amino acids: CASTPGRGAGQPQHF.